This T cell receptor (beta chain) was sequenced for a study of cytomegalovirus exposure and HLA in healthy donors. Looking at the study overall: An early release of data contained about 85 million unique TCRs, which came from HLA-typed donors.

This clone came up a few times. Germline V gene lookup returns CDR1 SGHDT and CDR2 YYEEEE. Trimming took off 0 bases at V and 3 bases at J, with 10 bases between the two ends. CDR3 length: 15 amino acids. The primer mix had 60 Vbeta and 13 Jbeta primers. Profiled with immunoSEQ multiplex PCR; TCRdb holds only in-frame clones, not every one. Of 99,000 or so clones listed, over 70% were seen once; the top ten hold approximately 8.6%. This chain joins TRBV5-6 and TRBJ1-5, with D possibly being TRBD1 (5 bases). The sequence was collected from a woman in her thirties or forties in good health and CMV-seropositive. Material: PBMCs. DNA for the CDR3: TGTGCCAGCAGCTTGGCGGGGGATGTCAATCAGCCCCAGCATTTT. Translation: CASSLAGDVNQPQHF.